The source of this T cell receptor (beta chain) is a study of cytomegalovirus exposure and HLA in healthy donors. Study details: The 120 validation repertoires used the same platform as the 550 to 850 first-cohort repertoires (as reported by a later analysis). Study-level findings and limits: The dataset shows that most TCR sequences were rare, while some public TCRs occurred in many donors. Reported results showed that the classifier diagnosed cytomegalovirus status with high specificity and sensitivity. The authors enumerated around 150 TCR beta chains as linked to cytomegalovirus.

Notes on this clone: The target antigen is unknown.

In germline, CDR1 is SGHDN, CDR2 FVKESK. There are 14 residues in the CDR3. V was clipped by 1 base and J by 3 bases, with 9 bases between them. The method was immunoSEQ multiplex PCR; TCRdb's version includes in-frame clones alone and lacks a portion of them. This sample carries 65,000 to 70,000 clones, about nine tenths of them seen once, and the ten largest clones take 2.5% to 3.5%. Sequenced material: PBMCs. The sequence was obtained from a man aged 18 to 30 in good health and CMV-seronegative. The rearrangement uses TRBV14 and TRBJ1-2, with D perhaps TRBD1 (5 bases). The CDR3 protein is CASSQGAGHYGYTF. The CDR3 bases are TGTGCCAGCAGCCAAGGGGCGGGACACTATGGCTACACCTTC.